These T cell receptor beta chains were read from a single sample in a study of shared clonotypes between healthy human individuals. TCRdb's copy holds only in-frame clones and misses some; the assay was immunoSEQ multiplex PCR. The sample holds some 2,400,000 clones; approximately 96% are singletons and the top ten take 0.1% to 0.15%. Sample: naive CD4+ T cells sorted from blood. The receptors come from a man in his late teens or twenties in good health. The CDR3 runs from the conserved cysteine through the conserved F or W. Fields, in order: D gene, J gene, V gene, clone size, CDR3 DNA, CDR3 protein. The D gene is left open where the match is weak. The size of a clone is reported for some rows only, either as once, few or many, or as a class for expanded clones.

d_call: -
j_call: TRBJ1-2
v_call: TRBV19
clone_size: -
cdr3_nt: TGTGCCAGTAGTAGGCCCCCGGCCAGCTATGGCTACACCTTC
cdr3_aa: CASSRPPASYGYTF

d_call: TRBD1
j_call: TRBJ2-7
v_call: TRBV5-1
clone_size: -
cdr3_nt: TGCGCCAGCAGCTTCACCGGGACAGGGGGAGCCTACGAGCAGTACTTC
cdr3_aa: CASSFTGTGGAYEQYF

d_call: -
j_call: TRBJ2-3
v_call: TRBV29-1
clone_size: -
cdr3_nt: TGCAGCGCACGGACCGGTGCTAGCACAGATACGCAGTATTTT
cdr3_aa: CSARTGASTDTQYF

d_call: -
j_call: TRBJ1-2
v_call: TRBV28
clone_size: -
cdr3_nt: TGTGCCAGCAGTTTAGCAGAGGACTATGGCTACACCTTC
cdr3_aa: CASSLAEDYGYTF

d_call: -
j_call: TRBJ1-6
v_call: TRBV19
clone_size: -
cdr3_nt: TGTGCCAGTAGTATAGGGGATTCACCCCTCCACTTT
cdr3_aa: CASSIGDSPLHF

d_call: TRBD1
j_call: TRBJ2-1
v_call: TRBV10-3
clone_size: -
cdr3_nt: TGTGCCATCCGGGACAGATCCTACAATGAGCAGTTCTTC
cdr3_aa: CAIRDRSYNEQFF

d_call: -
j_call: TRBJ2-7
v_call: TRBV6-6
clone_size: -
cdr3_nt: TGTGCCAGCAGTCGGCCAGAGGCGCGCTACGAGCAGTACTTC
cdr3_aa: CASSRPEARYEQYF

d_call: TRBD2
j_call: TRBJ2-2
v_call: TRBV18
clone_size: -
cdr3_nt: TGTGCCAGCTCACCACGACTAGCGGGGAACACCGGGGAGCTGTTTTTT
cdr3_aa: CASSPRLAGNTGELFF

d_call: -
j_call: TRBJ1-5
v_call: TRBV2
clone_size: -
cdr3_nt: TGTGCCAGCAGTGAAGCTTGGGGGAGAGGGAGTCAGCCCCAGCATTTT
cdr3_aa: CASSEAWGRGSQPQHF

d_call: TRBD1
j_call: TRBJ2-1
v_call: TRBV2
clone_size: -
cdr3_nt: TGTGCCAGCGGGACAGGGGGGTTGAATGAGCAGTTCTTC
cdr3_aa: CASGTGGLNEQFF

d_call: -
j_call: TRBJ2-1
v_call: TRBV6-5
clone_size: -
cdr3_nt: TGTGCCAGCACCGGGTCCTACAATGAGCAGTTCTTC
cdr3_aa: CASTGSYNEQFF

d_call: TRBD2
j_call: TRBJ2-7
v_call: TRBV6-5
clone_size: -
cdr3_nt: TGTGCCAGCACCCTAGGCCCGGGGGGAGAATACGAGCAGTACTTC
cdr3_aa: CASTLGPGGEYEQYF

d_call: -
j_call: TRBJ1-5
v_call: TRBV5-5
clone_size: -
cdr3_nt: TGTGCCAGCAGCTTGCTCGGCAGCAATCAGCCCCAGCATTTT
cdr3_aa: CASSLLGSNQPQHF

d_call: TRBD2
j_call: TRBJ2-7
v_call: TRBV10-3
clone_size: -
cdr3_nt: TGTGCCATCAGTTCCCCCGGGGGGGGCTCCTACGAGCAGTACTTC
cdr3_aa: CAISSPGGGSYEQYF

d_call: -
j_call: TRBJ2-5
v_call: TRBV5-1
clone_size: -
cdr3_nt: TGCGCCAGCAGCATGGGACTGGCTTCTGGAGAGGAGACCCAGTACTTC
cdr3_aa: CASSMGLASGEETQYF

d_call: -
j_call: TRBJ2-1
v_call: TRBV28
clone_size: -
cdr3_nt: TGTGCCAGCGCTACCGAGGCAATGAAGCAGTTCTTC
cdr3_aa: CASATEAMKQFF

d_call: -
j_call: TRBJ1-5
v_call: TRBV5-1
clone_size: -
cdr3_nt: TGCGCCAGCAGCTTGGGGGGCGGACCAAATCAGCCCCAGCATTTT
cdr3_aa: CASSLGGGPNQPQHF

d_call: -
j_call: TRBJ2-5
v_call: TRBV2
clone_size: once
cdr3_nt: TGTGCCAGCAGTGAAGACAGGGGGGGAGAGACCCAGTACTTC
cdr3_aa: CASSEDRGGETQYF

d_call: -
j_call: TRBJ2-7
v_call: TRBV18
clone_size: -
cdr3_nt: TGTGCCAGCTCATCGGTCTCCTACGAGCAGTACTTC
cdr3_aa: CASSSVSYEQYF

d_call: TRBD1
j_call: TRBJ1-2
v_call: TRBV11-2
clone_size: -
cdr3_nt: TGTGCCAGCAGCTTAGGGACAGGGAACTATGGCTACACCTTC
cdr3_aa: CASSLGTGNYGYTF

d_call: -
j_call: TRBJ1-1
v_call: TRBV9
clone_size: -
cdr3_nt: TGTGCCAGCAGCGTACAGGGACGTTTGAACACTGAAGCTTTCTTT
cdr3_aa: CASSVQGRLNTEAFF

d_call: TRBD1
j_call: TRBJ1-2
v_call: TRBV10-3
clone_size: -
cdr3_nt: TGTGCCATCAGAGATGGGACAGGGAAAGGCTATGGCTACACCTTC
cdr3_aa: CAIRDGTGKGYGYTF

d_call: TRBD2
j_call: TRBJ2-5
v_call: TRBV7-2
clone_size: -
cdr3_nt: TGTGCCAGCAGCTTAGGCGGACTAGCGGGCAGGGAGACCCAGTACTTC
cdr3_aa: CASSLGGLAGRETQYF

d_call: TRBD1
j_call: TRBJ1-2
v_call: TRBV10-3
clone_size: -
cdr3_nt: TGTGCCATCAGTCCGGGCAGTGGTACAGGGGGGAACTATGGCTACACCTTC
cdr3_aa: CAISPGSGTGGNYGYTF

d_call: -
j_call: TRBJ2-3
v_call: TRBV30
clone_size: -
cdr3_nt: TGTGCCTTGGGCGGGACTCCTAATTCTGGCACAGATACGCAGTATTTT
cdr3_aa: CALGGTPNSGTDTQYF

d_call: TRBD1
j_call: TRBJ1-2
v_call: TRBV5-1
clone_size: -
cdr3_nt: TGCGCCAGCAGCTTGTCAGGGGGGACGAACTATGGCTACACCTTC
cdr3_aa: CASSLSGGTNYGYTF

d_call: -
j_call: TRBJ1-5
v_call: TRBV4-1
clone_size: -
cdr3_nt: TGCGCCAGCAGCCAAGGACAGCTCAATCAGCCCCAGCATTTT
cdr3_aa: CASSQGQLNQPQHF

d_call: -
j_call: TRBJ2-1
v_call: TRBV7-9
clone_size: -
cdr3_nt: TGTGCCAGCAGCTCCGAGGGAGGCTTGAGCAATGAGCAGTTCTTC
cdr3_aa: CASSSEGGLSNEQFF

d_call: TRBD2
j_call: TRBJ2-1
v_call: TRBV18
clone_size: once
cdr3_nt: TGTGCCAGCTCCGAGGGAAGCGGGAGAGTGAATGAGCAGTTCTTC
cdr3_aa: CASSEGSGRVNEQFF

d_call: TRBD1
j_call: TRBJ2-7
v_call: TRBV2
clone_size: -
cdr3_nt: TGTGCCAGCTCGGGACAGTCCTACGAGCAGTACTTC
cdr3_aa: CASSGQSYEQYF

d_call: -
j_call: TRBJ2-1
v_call: TRBV6-1
clone_size: -
cdr3_nt: TGTGCCAGCAGTGAAGTAAGCAGGCGAGCCAAAGGCAAGTACAATGAGCAGTTCTTC
cdr3_aa: CASSEVSRRAKGKYNEQFF

d_call: -
j_call: TRBJ2-1
v_call: TRBV18
clone_size: -
cdr3_nt: TGTGCCAGCTCACCTTCGGACGGCTACAATGAGCAGTTCTTC
cdr3_aa: CASSPSDGYNEQFF

d_call: -
j_call: TRBJ2-1
v_call: TRBV11-3
clone_size: -
cdr3_nt: TGTGCCAGCAGCTTAGTGGCAGGGGGGGATGAGCAGTTCTTC
cdr3_aa: CASSLVAGGDEQFF

d_call: -
j_call: TRBJ1-2
v_call: TRBV15
clone_size: -
cdr3_nt: TGTGCCACCAGCAGAGCGATCCCCACGGAGGGCTACACCTTC
cdr3_aa: CATSRAIPTEGYTF

d_call: -
j_call: TRBJ2-7
v_call: TRBV30
clone_size: -
cdr3_nt: TGTGCCTGGAGTGAGCGGGACGAGCAGTACTTC
cdr3_aa: CAWSERDEQYF

d_call: TRBD1
j_call: TRBJ2-3
v_call: TRBV11-3
clone_size: -
cdr3_nt: TGTGCCAGCAGCGAAGGACAGGGGGTAGAAGATACGCAGTATTTT
cdr3_aa: CASSEGQGVEDTQYF

d_call: -
j_call: TRBJ2-2
v_call: TRBV10-3
clone_size: -
cdr3_nt: TGTGCCATCAATGGGGGGAACACCGGGGAGCTGTTTTTT
cdr3_aa: CAINGGNTGELFF

d_call: -
j_call: TRBJ2-7
v_call: TRBV6-4
clone_size: once
cdr3_nt: TGTGCCAGCAGAAGGGATCAAGGGAACACCTACGAGCAGTACTTC
cdr3_aa: CASRRDQGNTYEQYF

d_call: -
j_call: TRBJ1-2
v_call: TRBV5-4
clone_size: -
cdr3_nt: TGTGCCAGCAGCAATTGGGGGGTTTATGGCTACACCTTC
cdr3_aa: CASSNWGVYGYTF

d_call: TRBD1
j_call: TRBJ2-3
v_call: TRBV5-8
clone_size: once
cdr3_nt: TGTGCCAGCAGCTTGCAGGGGGCGGTGAGCACAGATACGCAGTATTTT
cdr3_aa: CASSLQGAVSTDTQYF

d_call: -
j_call: TRBJ2-7
v_call: TRBV11-2
clone_size: -
cdr3_nt: TGTGCCAGCAGCTCCAGACTCGGAGCGGCCTACGAGCAGTACTTC
cdr3_aa: CASSSRLGAAYEQYF

d_call: TRBD1
j_call: TRBJ1-5
v_call: TRBV29-1
clone_size: once
cdr3_nt: TGCAGCGTTCGACAGGGCAACGATCAGCCCCAGCATTTT
cdr3_aa: CSVRQGNDQPQHF